Below are 7 T cell receptor beta chains sequenced from a single sample in a study of kidney transplant recipient with SARS-CoV-2 infection. Using its own MiXCR run on the reads, TCRdb lists one record per CDR3 protein. The data hold 250,000 or so distinct CDR3 sequences, with around 26% observed a single time. The source was a blood sample, collected at baseline and on day 111 from a kidney transplant recipient. These receptors were taken from a male patient aged 25 to 39 who had COVID-19 and was a kidney transplant recipient. Some T cells may be the graft donor's.

The V call is TRBV21-1, the J call TRBJ2-3; whether TRBD2, the table's D call, matches the DNA was not checked. TRBV21-1 is designated a pseudogene. The CDR3 runs 17 residues. Here the CDR3 DNA reads TGTGCCAGCAGGGATGCCCTAGCTACAGTCATGCAAGATACGCAGTATTTT. Translated: CASRDALATVMQDTQYF.

This clonotype came up many times. This rearrangement joins TRBV6-4 to TRBJ1-2; D not resolved. From germline, CDR1 is MRHNA and CDR2 SNTAGT. V lost 5 bases, J lost 4 bases, and 23 bases lay in between. The CDR3 loop spans 17 amino acids. The CDR3 reads CASSILGSHGKTYGYTF. DNA of the CDR3: TGTGCCAGCAGTATACTGGGCTCACACGGAAAGACCTATGGCTACACCTTC.

This clonotype was detected many times. The genes are TRBV5-5 and TRBJ1-2; D is ambiguous. Germline CDR1 reads SGHKS; CDR2 reads YYEKEE (reference sequence). V lost 7 bases, J lost 4 bases, and 23 bases lay in between. CDR3 size: 16 residues. CDR3 protein: CASRPIVSRKTYGYTF. CDR3 nucleotide sequence: TGTGCCAGCCGGCCGATTGTCTCGCGAAAGACCTATGGCTACACCTTC.

Worth noting for this clonotype: This may stem from a read error, because a much larger clone lies one nucleotide away. The chain is built from TRBV30 and TRBJ1-1; 9 bases match TRBD1. CDR1 and CDR2 from the germline V gene are GTSNPN and SVGIG (reference sequence). The CDR3 extends over 12 amino acids. The chain's CDR3 is CAWDRGGTEACF. CDR3 DNA sequence: TGTGCCTGGGACAGGGGGGGAACTGAAGCTTGCTTT.

This clonotype was detected a few times. A much larger clone differs by one base, so this may be a read error. The chain is built from TRBV2 and TRBJ2-7, with 7 bases aligning to TRBD1. In germline, CDR1 is SNHLY, CDR2 FYNNEI. V was pared by 11 bases and J by 2 bases, with 9 bases of the junction left unmatched. This CDR3 comprises 13 residues. The CDR3 region has the DNA TGTGCCTCCACCGGGACAGAGACCTACGAGCAGTACTTC. Residues: CASTGTETYEQYF.

The chain uses TRBV7-4 and TRBJ1-2; D not resolved. CDR3 length: 17 amino acids. CDR1 SGHVT and CDR2 SQSDAQ come from the germline V gene. V lost 5 bases and J lost 4, with 23 bases in between. The CDR3 sequence: CASSPKSSARKIYGYTF. DNA for the CDR3: TGTGCCAGCAGCCCAAAAAGTTCAGCTCGAAAGATCTATGGCTACACCTTC.

A few counts support this clonotype. This chain uses TRBV29-1 with TRBJ2-4; perhaps TRBD2 as D (7 bases). Germline V gives CDR1 SQVTM, CDR2 ANQGSEA. Trimming removed 5 bases at V and 0 bases at J, with 11 bases between. This CDR3 is 14 amino acids long. The CDR3 DNA reads TGCAGCGTTCGGGGGGCGCTAGCCAAAAACATTCAGTACTTC. Protein: CSVRGALAKNIQYF.